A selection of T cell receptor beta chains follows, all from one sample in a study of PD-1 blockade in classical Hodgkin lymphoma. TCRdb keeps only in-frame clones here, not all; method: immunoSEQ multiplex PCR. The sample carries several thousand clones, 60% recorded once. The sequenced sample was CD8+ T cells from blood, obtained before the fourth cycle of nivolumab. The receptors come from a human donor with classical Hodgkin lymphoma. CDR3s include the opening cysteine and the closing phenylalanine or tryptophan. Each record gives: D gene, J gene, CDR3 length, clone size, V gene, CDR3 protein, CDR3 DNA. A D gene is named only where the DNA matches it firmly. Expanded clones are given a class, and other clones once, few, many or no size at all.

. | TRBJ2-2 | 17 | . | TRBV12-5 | CASGLATQGLNTGELFF | TGTGCTAGTGGTTTGGCGACACAGGGATTGAACACCGGGGAGCTGTTTTTT
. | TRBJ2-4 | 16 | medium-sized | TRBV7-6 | CASSSRGVQAKNIQYF | TGTGCCAGCAGCTCCCGTGGTGTCCAAGCCAAAAACATTCAGTACTTC
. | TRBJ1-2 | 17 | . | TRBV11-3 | CASSLEWGRRKYYGYTF | TGTGCCAGCAGCTTAGAATGGGGCAGGAGAAAATACTATGGCTACACCTTC
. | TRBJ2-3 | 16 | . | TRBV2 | CASSEAGTVLEDTQYF | TGTGCCAGCAGTGAAGCGGGGACCGTATTAGAGGATACGCAGTATTTT
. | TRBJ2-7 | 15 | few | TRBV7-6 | CASSRGRAEVYEQYF | TGTGCCAGCAGCCGTGGCCGGGCAGAAGTCTACGAGCAGTACTTC
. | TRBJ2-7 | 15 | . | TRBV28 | CASSPISQITYEQYF | TGTGCCAGCAGTCCCATCTCGCAGATAACCTACGAGCAGTACTTC
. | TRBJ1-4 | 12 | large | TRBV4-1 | CASSQNNEKLFF | TGCGCCAGCAGCCAGAATAACGAAAAACTGTTTTTT
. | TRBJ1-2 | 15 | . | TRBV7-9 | CASSLVIGESHGYTF | TGTGCCAGCAGCTTAGTTATAGGGGAGTCTCATGGCTACACCTTC
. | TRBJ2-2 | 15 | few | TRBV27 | CASSSHSSGTGELFF | TGTGCCAGCAGCTCTCACAGTAGCGGCACCGGGGAGCTGTTTTTT
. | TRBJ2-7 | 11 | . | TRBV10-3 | CAISETYEQYF | TGTGCCATCAGTGAAACCTACGAGCAGTACTTC
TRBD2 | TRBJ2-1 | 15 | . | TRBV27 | CASSSSGAWLDEQFF | TGTGCCAGCAGCTCGAGCGGGGCCTGGCTTGATGAGCAGTTCTTC
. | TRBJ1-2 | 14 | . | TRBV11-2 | CASSQERLTEGYTF | TGTGCCAGCAGCCAAGAAAGACTAACAGAGGGCTACACCTTC
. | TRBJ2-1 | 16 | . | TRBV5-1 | CASSLAKGTRYNEQFF | TGCGCCAGCAGCTTGGCCAAGGGGACGAGGTACAATGAGCAGTTCTTC
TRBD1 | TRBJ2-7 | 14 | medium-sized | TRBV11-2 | CASRGTGMIYEQYF | TGTGCCAGCAGGGGGACAGGGATGATCTACGAGCAGTACTTC
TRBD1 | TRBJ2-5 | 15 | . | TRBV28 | CASSLAMTGEETQYF | TGTGCCAGCAGTTTAGCTATGACAGGGGAGGAGACCCAGTACTTC
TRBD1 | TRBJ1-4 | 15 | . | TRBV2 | CASSMGDRTDEKLFF | TGTGCCAGCAGTATGGGGGACAGGACCGATGAAAAACTGTTTTTT
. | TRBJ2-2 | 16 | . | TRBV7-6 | CASSLSEGRDTGELFF | TGTGCCAGCAGCTTATCGGAGGGGAGAGACACCGGGGAGCTGTTTTTT
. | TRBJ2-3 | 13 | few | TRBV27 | CASRLTGTDTQYF | TGTGCCAGCAGACTAACAGGGACAGATACGCAGTATTTT
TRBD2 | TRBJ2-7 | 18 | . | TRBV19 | CASPRLAAPTKPSYEQYF | TGTGCCAGTCCACGGCTAGCGGCACCCACTAAACCTTCCTACGAGCAGTACTTC
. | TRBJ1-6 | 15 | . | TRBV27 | CASSFMGSYNSPLHF | TGTGCCAGCAGTTTCATGGGCTCCTATAATTCACCCCTCCACTTT
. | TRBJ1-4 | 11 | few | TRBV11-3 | CASSPGSELFF | TGTGCCAGCAGCCCTGGGTCGGAACTGTTTTTT
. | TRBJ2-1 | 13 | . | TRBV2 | CASSGTLYNEQFF | TGTGCCAGCAGTGGGACACTATACAATGAGCAGTTCTTC
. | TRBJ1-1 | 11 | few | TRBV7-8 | CASSSGREAFF | TGTGCCAGCAGCTCCGGTAGGGAAGCTTTCTTT
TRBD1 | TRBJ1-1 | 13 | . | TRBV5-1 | CASSFTGGTEAFF | TGCGCCAGCAGCTTTACAGGGGGCACTGAAGCTTTCTTT
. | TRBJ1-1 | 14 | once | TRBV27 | CASRERGLNTEAFF | TGTGCCAGCCGGGAGCGGGGACTGAACACTGAAGCTTTCTTT
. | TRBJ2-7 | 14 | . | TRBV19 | CASSPRWTSGEQYF | TGTGCCAGTAGCCCCCGGTGGACTTCGGGCGAGCAGTACTTC
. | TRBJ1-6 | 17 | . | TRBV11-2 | CASSLDGGSSYNSPLHF | TGTGCCAGCAGCTTAGACGGGGGGAGCTCCTATAATTCACCCCTCCACTTT
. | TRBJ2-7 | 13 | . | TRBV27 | CASSLGLGYEQYF | TGTGCCAGCAGTTTGGGGCTGGGATACGAGCAGTACTTC